This record covers a single TCR beta chain. This clonotype was seen many times. Its recognized antigen is unknown. Within one base of it there is no much larger clone, and no base qualities were kept. The library was built by means of multiplex PCR. Instrument used: Illumina HiSeq 4000. TCR beta libraries were built with iRepertoire HTBI primers and Arm-PCR amplification of CDR3 regions. Before sequencing, the PCR products underwent gel purification. On the authors' methods: Across samples, some 62 TRBV and approximately 15 TRBJ segments were identified and used for gene usage analysis of CDR3 amino acid clonotypes. COPE and FqMerger were used to merge filtered high-quality paired reads into contigs. Contigs were aligned with BLAST to IMGT TRBV, TRBD and TRBJ reference genes, and CDR3 was defined per IMGT. Any clonotype with a frequency above 0.1% was classified as a highly expanded clone. Shannon entropy served as the measure of repertoire diversity, while the Gini coefficient captured V-J evenness. A clonotype was considered public if more than one individual shared it. TCRdb reprocessing: public reads trimmed at Q25 with fastp, clones called with MiXCR, in-frame beta chains kept. Under each unique CDR3 protein, matching rows form one entry showing the most common genes and DNA. Clone size and V and J calls follow TCRdb, not the original study. Recorded for this sample are around 450,000 distinct CDR3 sequences; 15% of them occurred a single time. Approximately 15% of the sample is taken by the ten largest.

The germline V gene gives CDR1 as SGHNT and CDR2 as YENEEA. Including the terminal cysteine and phenylalanine, the CDR3 comprises 16 residues. Here the CDR3 DNA is all that survives: 48 bases in frame from base 1. Clipping removes 1 base from V and 6 bases from J, with 4 as the unmatched junction base count. These data are taken from a study of regulatory T cells in long-lasting Graves disease (dated by TCRdb to the early 2020s). With respect to the entire study: In the newly diagnosed Graves' disease group, patients had been taking antithyroid drugs for less than 3 months. Persistent Graves' disease patients were compared with newly diagnosed Graves' disease patients by peripheral blood TCR sequencing and RNA sequencing. The study took place in China and was registered as a clinical trial. A total of around 35 samples underwent TCR sequencing, from about 13 patients with persistent Graves' disease and roughly 20 patients with newly diagnosed Graves' disease.

Study-wide findings and limitations: Only the TCR beta chain was sequenced and analyzed. As a limitation, the authors acknowledged that the small sample size may reduce accuracy. Compared with newly diagnosed patients, patients with persistent Graves' disease had lower TCR Shannon entropy and fewer highly expanded clones, which suggests clonal expansion. Persistent patients shared more public clonotypes among themselves (around 2,500) than newly diagnosed patients did (more than 850). Persistent disease showed preferential use of TRBV28, TRBJ1-2 and TRBJ2-5, whereas newly diagnosed disease favored TRBV20-1 and TRBJ2-1. Only peripheral blood was studied, because thyroid tissue, the primary lesion, was inaccessible.

The time point label for this specimen denotes: newly diagnosed GD, antithyroid drugs for less than 3 months. RNA was extracted from PBMCs in TRIzol for both TCR sequencing and RNA sequencing. Graves' disease was diagnosed according to American Thyroid Association guidelines. Patients for the study were recruited at an endocrinology department in Xi'an, China. From each patient, approximately 10 milliliters of peripheral blood was collected into an EDTA anticoagulant tube. PBMCs were isolated by Ficoll Paque Plus density gradient separation without further T cell sorting. An Agilent 2100 Bioanalyzer and agarose gel were used to check RNA quality, and a NanoDrop 2000 was used to measure RNA concentration. These records were also assigned to another study, of T cells in Graves' hyperthyroidism and ophthalmopathy. In that second paper, the authors write: Stable Graves' hyperthyroidism was defined as no progression to ophthalmopathy during 18 months of follow-up. Hyperthyroidism patients were newly diagnosed, had a disease duration of under 2 months, and were aged 18 to 65 years. Exclusion was applied to patients with uncontrolled infections, other autoimmune diseases, pregnancy or lactation. Diagnoses relied on clinical symptoms, serum thyroxine and TRAb, thyroid ultrasound and orbital computed tomography. The first round of RT-PCR for the TCR CDR3 was performed with the HTBI primer set and the Qiagen OneStep RT-PCR kit. Most expanded thyroid clonotypes (frequency above 0.001) were also found in blood, which suggests that blood repertoires may mirror thyroid immune responses. In cross-validation, a model built on a 13 V-J signature told ophthalmopathy apart from stable hyperthyroidism with about 90% sensitivity and 81% to 82% specificity, and in testing the same model reached 80%/75%. In validation, the model predicted progression to ophthalmopathy with just under 71% sensitivity and about 73% specificity, a median of approximately 6.5 months before onset. To identify distinguishing TCR V-J signatures, a discovery cohort of 100 or so patients was used, comprising 43 with Graves' ophthalmopathy and around 60 with stable Graves' hyperthyroidism. Prospective prediction of ophthalmopathy was tested in an independent validation cohort of 18 hyperthyroidism patients and 15 to 17 patients who later progressed to ophthalmopathy. The 75 to 100 discovery patients were divided at random into training and test sets in a 7:3 ratio. In addition, the study compared T-cell repertoires in thyroid tissue and in blood from six Graves' hyperthyroidism patients. After sampling, hyperthyroidism patients received methimazole starting at 30 mg daily, and ophthalmopathy patients received high-dose intravenous methylprednisolone. Libraries were constructed in a second round of multiplex PCR, after which size selection and purification were carried out. Sequencing of the libraries was done on an Illumina HiSeq2000 using paired-end 100 bp reads. SOAPnuke was used to process the raw data, with reads discarded if the reads contained adapters or uncalled bases, had a mean Phred below 15, or lacked an exact constant-primer or identifier match. High-quality paired reads were merged using COPE v1.2.5, and each unique nucleotide sequence was defined as a clonotype. MiTCR v1.1 was used to align clonotypes to the IMGT TRBV, TRBD and TRBJ reference segments. The analysis included only V-J combinations with a frequency above 0.0001, which together covered 99% to 99.2% of the repertoires. The TCS score was defined as F50 (clonal expansion) divided by E x V (chaos), with BLOSUM62-based TCRdist calculated between CDR3 peptides within each V-J. Welch's t-statistics and random forest reduced 500 to 650 V-J features to 13, which were used in a naive Bayes classifier (R e1071). No statistical method was used to set the sample size in advance, and investigators knew the group allocation. The paper reports TCR Vbeta CDR3 sequencing of approximately 130 peripheral blood samples: over 40 ophthalmopathy, fewer than 80 hyperthyroidism and around 17 progressor patients.

The sequence was obtained from a woman aged 25 to 39 with Graves disease. Donor details come from another sample of the same person, matched by shared clones. The sequencing here drew on peripheral blood mononuclear cells (PBMCs), taken at new diagnosis, from a patient treated with antithyroid drugs. This sequence uses TRBV11-3 and TRBJ2-1; TRBD2 matches 12 bases in the middle. CDR3 region: CASSLASSGRGNEQFF. The DNA sequence is given as TGTGCCAGCAGCTTAGCGTCTAGCGGGAGGGGCAATGAGCAGTTCTTC.